This T cell receptor beta chain is drawn from a study of control samples from healthy donors and cancer patients. Using immunoSEQ multiplex PCR, the repertoire was profiled, and TCRdb retains in-frame clones only, with some absent. Seen here are approximately 150,000 clones, around 90% observed once, and the top ten hold around 2%. The V end lost 5 bases, the J end lost 5 bases, and 12 bases lay between the germline ends. CDR3 size: 13 residues. The sequence was obtained from a woman in her thirties or forties in good health. The chain has TRBV12-3 or TRBV12-4 and TRBJ1-2, with D unresolved. Sequencing was done on a sample of blood. CDR3 amino acids: CASSAVVAYGYTF. Here the CDR3 DNA reads TGTGCCAGCAGTGCGGTTGTGGCTTATGGCTACACCTTC.